The clone carrying this T cell receptor (beta chain) is a singleton in its sample. The CDR3 consists of 14 residues. Trimming removed 7 bases from V and 5 bases from J, with 16 bases in between. Germline V gene lookup returns CDR1 SGHTS and CDR2 YDEGEE. This sample was taken from a study of OX40 agonist ivuxolimab in advanced cancers. Assay: immunoSEQ multiplex PCR; the TCRdb copy retains only in-frame clones and omits some. The data contain tens of thousands of clones, around nine tenths of them singletons. The chain carries TRBV5-8 and TRBJ2-1; the D gene is possibly TRBD2 (6 bases). This receptor was identified in an adult with an advanced solid tumor such as melanoma, head and neck, liver or kidney cancer. This material consisted of CD4+ or CD8+ T cells sorted from blood, taken in a trial of the OX40 agonist ivuxolimab. The CDR3 reads CASGKIAANNEQFF. The DNA for the CDR3 is TGTGCCAGCGGGAAAATAGCGGCCAACAATGAGCAGTTCTTC.